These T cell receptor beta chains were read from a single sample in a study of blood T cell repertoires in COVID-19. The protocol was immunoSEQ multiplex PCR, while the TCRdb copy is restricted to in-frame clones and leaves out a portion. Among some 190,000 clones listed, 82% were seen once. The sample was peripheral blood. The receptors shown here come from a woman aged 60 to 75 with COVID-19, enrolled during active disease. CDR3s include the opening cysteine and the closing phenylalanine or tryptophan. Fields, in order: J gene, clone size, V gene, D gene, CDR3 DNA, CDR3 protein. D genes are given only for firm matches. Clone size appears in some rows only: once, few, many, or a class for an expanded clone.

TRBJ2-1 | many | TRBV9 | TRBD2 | TGTGCCAGCAGCGTGGGACTAGCGGGAGGGCTGGCCCTTGAAGGGCAGTTCTTC | CASSVGLAGGLALEGQFF
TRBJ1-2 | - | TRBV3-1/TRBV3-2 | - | TGTGCCAGCAGCCTCAGCTCGGTTTCGGGTTTCTATGGCTACACCTTC | CASSLSSVSGFYGYTF
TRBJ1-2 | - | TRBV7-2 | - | TGTGCCAGCAGCTTTGCTCCAGGGTTGTATGGCTACACCTTC | CASSFAPGLYGYTF
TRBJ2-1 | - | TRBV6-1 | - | TGTGCCAGCAGTGAAGCGGGGTATGGGTTTGGGGGGAATGAGCAGTTCTTC | CASSEAGYGFGGNEQFF
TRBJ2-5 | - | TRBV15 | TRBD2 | TGTGCCACCAGCAGAGTGGATAGCGGGGGGAAGACCCAGTACTTC | CATSRVDSGGKTQYF
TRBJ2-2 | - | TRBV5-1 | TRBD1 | TGCGCCAGCAGCACCACTCCCGGGACAGGGAGTCGGGCCGGGGAGCTGTTTTTT | CASSTTPGTGSRAGELFF
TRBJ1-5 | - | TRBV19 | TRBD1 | TGTGCCAGTAGTATCGCAGACAGGGGGCGCAATCAGCCCCAGCATTTT | CASSIADRGRNQPQHF
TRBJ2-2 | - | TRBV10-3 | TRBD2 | TGTGCCATCAGCGGGACTAGCGGTTTCACCGGGGAGCTGTTTTTT | CAISGTSGFTGELFF
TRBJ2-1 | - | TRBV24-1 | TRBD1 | TGTGCCACCAGTGATTTTCAGGGGGCCTTGAATGAGCAGTTCTTC | CATSDFQGALNEQFF
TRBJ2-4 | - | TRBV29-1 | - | TGCAGCGTTGAAGTGCAGGGTGGTGAAAACATTCAGTACTTC | CSVEVQGGENIQYF
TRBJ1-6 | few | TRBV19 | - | TGTGCCAGTAGTGACAGTCCCAATTCACCCCTCCACTTT | CASSDSPNSPLHF
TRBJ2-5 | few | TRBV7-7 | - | TGTGCTAGCAGCTTAGGGGGGCAGTCTGTGCAAGAGACCCAGTACTTC | CASSLGGQSVQETQYF
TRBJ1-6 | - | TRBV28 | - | TGTGCCAGCAGGGGGACACCACCCCTCCACTTT | CASRGTPPLHF
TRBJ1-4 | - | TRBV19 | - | TGTGCCAGTAGGGACATAGGGGTGTCCTTTGCAACTAATGAAAAACTGTTTTTT | CASRDIGVSFATNEKLFF
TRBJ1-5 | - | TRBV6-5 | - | TGTGCCAGCAGTTACCGCCGGGGGGGGCCCCAGCATTTT | CASSYRRGGPQHF
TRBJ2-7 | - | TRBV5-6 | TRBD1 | TGTGCCAGCAGCCCCCTGACAGGGGCATACGAGCAGTACTTC | CASSPLTGAYEQYF
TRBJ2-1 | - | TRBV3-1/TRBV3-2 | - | TGTGCCAGCAGCATTATAGATGAGCAGTTCTTC | CASSIIDEQFF
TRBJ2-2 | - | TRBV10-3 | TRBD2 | TGTGCCATCAGTGTCCTAGCGGGGGGGCATGGCGGGGAGCTGTTTTTT | CAISVLAGGHGGELFF
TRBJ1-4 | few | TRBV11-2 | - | TGTGCCAGCAGCTTATCACGGGGGTCTAATGAAAAACTGTTTTTT | CASSLSRGSNEKLFF
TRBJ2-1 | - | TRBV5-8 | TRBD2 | TGTGCCAGCAGCGCGGGCCTGGTGAGCGGGGGGGCTGAGCAGTTCTTC | CASSAGLVSGGAEQFF
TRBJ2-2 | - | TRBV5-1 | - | TGCGCCAGCAGCTGGCTATTTGAGGAAAAACCCGGGGAGCTGTTTTTT | CASSWLFEEKPGELFF
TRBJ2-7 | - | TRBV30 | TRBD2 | TGTGCCTGGAGTGTAGGGCTAGCGGGAGTGGTCGAGCAGTACTTC | CAWSVGLAGVVEQYF
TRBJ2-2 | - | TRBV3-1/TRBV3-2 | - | TGTGCCAGCAGCCTCGGACTTAAGAGCACCGGGGAGCTGTTTTTT | CASSLGLKSTGELFF
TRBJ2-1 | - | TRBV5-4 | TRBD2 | TGTGCCAGCTTGGGGGTCGGGAGGGCCACTGAGCAGTTCTTC | CASLGVGRATEQFF
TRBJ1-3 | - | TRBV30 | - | TGTGCCTGGAGTGCATCTGGAAACACCATATATTTT | CAWSASGNTIYF
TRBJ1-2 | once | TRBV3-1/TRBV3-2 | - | TGTGCCAGCAGCCAATACGGGGGAGGCTACACCTTC | CASSQYGGGYTF
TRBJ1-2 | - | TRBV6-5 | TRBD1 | TGTGCCAGCCTAGGGGGCACTTATACGGGAGGCTACACCTTC | CASLGGTYTGGYTF
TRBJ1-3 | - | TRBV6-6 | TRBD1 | TGTGCCAGCATAGACAGGGTTTCTGGAAACACCATATATTTT | CASIDRVSGNTIYF
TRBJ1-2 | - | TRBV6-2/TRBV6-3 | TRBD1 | TGTGCCAGCAGTTACCCCCCAAACAGGGGATGGGACTATGGCTACACCTTC | CASSYPPNRGWDYGYTF
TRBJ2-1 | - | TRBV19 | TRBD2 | TGTGCCAGTAGGGATCATGGTCTAGCGGAGGGGGAGCAGTTCTTC | CASRDHGLAEGEQFF
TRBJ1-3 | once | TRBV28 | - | TGTGCCAGCAGCCTCTCGGGACTTCGCTCTGGAAACACCATATATTTT | CASSLSGLRSGNTIYF
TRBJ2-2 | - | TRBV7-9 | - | TGTGCCAGCAGCCTTCGACTGAACACCGGGGAGCTGTTTTTT | CASSLRLNTGELFF
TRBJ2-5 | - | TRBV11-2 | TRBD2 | TGTGCCAGCAGCTTTGAGCGGGGGAAGACCCAGTACTTC | CASSFERGKTQYF
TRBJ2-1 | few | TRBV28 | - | TGTGCCAGCAGTTTACCTCAGCGGGTAATCTACAATGAGCAGTTCTTC | CASSLPQRVIYNEQFF
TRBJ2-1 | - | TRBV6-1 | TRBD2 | TGTGCCAGCAGAGAATTAAGCGGGGGAACACTTTTTTCCTACAATGAGCAGTTCTTC | CASRELSGGTLFSYNEQFF
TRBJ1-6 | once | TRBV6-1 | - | TGTGCCAGCAGTGAAGGGAGTTCACCCCTCCACTTT | CASSEGSSPLHF